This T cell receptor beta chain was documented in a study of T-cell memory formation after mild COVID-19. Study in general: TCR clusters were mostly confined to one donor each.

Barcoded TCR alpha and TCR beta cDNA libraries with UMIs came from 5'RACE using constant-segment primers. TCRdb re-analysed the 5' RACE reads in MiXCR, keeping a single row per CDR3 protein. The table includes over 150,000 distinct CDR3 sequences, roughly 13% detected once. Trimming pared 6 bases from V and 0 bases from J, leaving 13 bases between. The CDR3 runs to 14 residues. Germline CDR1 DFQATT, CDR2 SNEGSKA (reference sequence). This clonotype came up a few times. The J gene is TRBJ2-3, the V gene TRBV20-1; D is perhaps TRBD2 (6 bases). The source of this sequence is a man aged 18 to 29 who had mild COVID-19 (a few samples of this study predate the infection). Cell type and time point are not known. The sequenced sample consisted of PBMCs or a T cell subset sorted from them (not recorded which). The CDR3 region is CSAGDGGSTDTQYF. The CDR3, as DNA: TGCAGTGCGGGGGATGGGGGGAGCACAGATACGCAGTATTTT.